This T cell receptor (beta chain) was found in a study of breast tumors, draining lymph nodes, adjacent tissues. Axillary draining lymph nodes of breast cancer patients supplied the node samples. TCRdb reprocessed the multiplex PCR reads with MiXCR, giving one entry per CDR3 protein. The repertoire has around 140,000 distinct CDR3 sequences, approximately 20% of them found once; the top ten carry about 2.4%. This clonotype came up many times. The sequencing input was axillary lymph node tissue. The TCR sequence derives from a female donor with breast cancer. Some clones in this sample may be carry-over from other donors' samples.

Written as DNA, the CDR3 is TGTGCCACCAGCAGAGGGTCCTTAGGCCTGGATGAAAAACTGTTTTTT. Its protein is CATSRGSLGLDEKLFF. The V and J genes are TRBV15 and TRBJ1-4; D is ambiguous. The CDR3 sequence is 16 residues long. The germline CDR1 and CDR2 sequences are LNHNV and YYDKDF (reference sequence). V was trimmed by 1 base and J by 6 bases, leaving 15 bases between them.